This entry is about one T cell receptor beta chain. Its antigen is as yet unknown. The germline V gene encodes CDR1 MDHEN and CDR2 SYDVKM. Trimming stripped 4 bases from V and 2 bases from J, with 7 bases between. The CDR3 contains 13 residues. This sample was taken from a study of cytotoxic CD8 clonotypes in ibrutinib-treated CLL. Turning to the study itself: Mean productive templates were over 250,000; mean productive rearrangements were roughly 94,000.

Sequencing sought depths of 1 in 200,000 to 1 in 1 million T cells. Clones were sequenced by immunoSEQ multiplex PCR, and TCRdb holds only the in-frame ones, with some missing. The sample holds tens of thousands of clones, 65% seen once. Points from the study as a whole: Baseline clonality exceeded age-matched healthy donors and tracked circulating CD8+ T-cell counts.

The V and J genes are TRBV28 and TRBJ2-3; D is possibly TRBD1 (5 bases). Sequenced here: PBMCs, sampled after 24 months of ibrutinib treatment. This receptor was obtained from a human donor with chronic lymphocytic leukemia. The CDR3 region is CASSSGITDTQYF. For the CDR3, the DNA is TGTGCCAGCAGTTCAGGGATCACAGATACGCAGTATTTT.